This TCR beta chain stems from a study of CD4+ T cells in melanoma. The assay was immunoSEQ multiplex PCR, and TCRdb's table has in-frame clones only and misses some. Of thousands of clones in the sample, about 71% are singletons; the top ten hold roughly 17%. Trimming pared 1 base from V and 3 bases from J, leaving 8 bases between. Germline loops: CDR1 MNHEY, CDR2 SMNVEV (reference sequence). This CDR3 spans 14 amino acids. Overall study findings and caveats: CD8+ T cell, macrophage and B cell function reportedly correlated with neoantigen-specific CD4+ T cells. Neoantigen-specific CD4+ T cells in melanoma reportedly had diverse differentiation states.

As regards this clone: Its specificity is unknown.

The TCR was taken from a human donor with melanoma. V usage is TRBV27 and J usage is TRBJ2-3, with a weak D call TRBD2 (6 bases). Material: cells from a culture (not recorded whether cultured in vitro). Written as DNA, the CDR3 is TGTGCCAGCAGTTTATTCGGGAGTACAGATACGCAGTATTTT. This sequence encodes CASSLFGSTDTQYF.